This entry features one TCR beta chain sequence. The target antigen is unknown. Only in-frame clones appear in the TCRdb table, and some are missing; sequencing was by immunoSEQ multiplex PCR. Here the sample spans about 980,000 clones, about 80% being singletons. These data belong to a study of shared clonotypes between healthy human individuals. As for the study in general: Per donor, three plates held CD4 naive cells, three held CD4 memory, two held CD8 naive and one held CD8 memory.

Study-wide results and limits: Among a few donors, roughly 5% of naive CD4 clonotypes were found in common.

CDR3 length: 15 amino acids. Germline CDR1 is ENHRY and CDR2 is SYGVKD. V dropped 10 bases and J dropped 0 bases, with 18 bases sitting between them. The chain links TRBV10-3 to TRBJ1-1, with D maybe TRBD1 (6 bases). This receptor was obtained from a man aged 18-30 years in good health. The specimen was memory CD4+ T cells sorted from blood. Subset of the sample: CD45RA-negative fraction. The CDR3 sequence is CASGQIPLMNTEAFF. CDR3 bases: TGTGCCAGCGGACAGATTCCTTTAATGAACACTGAAGCTTTCTTT.